A selection of T cell receptor beta chains follows, all from one sample in a study of neurological immune-mediated disorders. A single record per CDR3 protein comes from TCRdb applying MiXCR to the 5' RACE reads. The profile shows tens of thousands of distinct CDR3 sequences, 10% of them singletons. The specimen sequenced was PBMCs. The receptors stem from a woman aged 25 to 45 with HTLV-1-associated myelopathy (HAM/TSP). CDR3s include the opening cysteine and the closing phenylalanine or tryptophan. The D gene is left open where the match is weak. The listing skips clone size in some rows; elsewhere it reads once, few, many or a size class.

clone_size: once
cdr3_length: 16
d_call: .
j_call: TRBJ2-1
v_call: TRBV6-4
cdr3_aa: CASSDNGGAGVDEQFF
cdr3_nt: TGTGCCAGCAGTGACAACGGCGGGGCCGGAGTCGATGAGCAGTTCTTC

clone_size: many
cdr3_length: 13
d_call: .
j_call: TRBJ1-1
v_call: TRBV20-1
cdr3_aa: CSASAGGNTEAFF
cdr3_nt: TGCAGTGCTAGTGCCGGGGGGAACACTGAAGCTTTCTTT

clone_size: many
cdr3_length: 13
d_call: .
j_call: TRBJ1-1
v_call: TRBV12-3/TRBV12-4
cdr3_aa: CATGHDRNTEAFF
cdr3_nt: TGTGCCACAGGACACGACAGGAACACTGAAGCTTTCTTT

clone_size: many
cdr3_length: 15
d_call: .
j_call: TRBJ2-1
v_call: TRBV7-2
cdr3_aa: CASSLGRGRINEQFF
cdr3_nt: TGTGCCAGCAGCTTGGGTCGGGGCAGGATCAATGAGCAGTTCTTC

clone_size: many
cdr3_length: 14
d_call: .
j_call: TRBJ2-1
v_call: TRBV11-2
cdr3_aa: CASSSGGVGNEQFF
cdr3_nt: TGTGCCAGCAGCTCCGGTGGGGTGGGCAATGAGCAGTTCTTC

clone_size: many
cdr3_length: 16
d_call: .
j_call: TRBJ2-7
v_call: TRBV20-1
cdr3_aa: CSASLSGAGLSYEQYF
cdr3_nt: TGCAGTGCTAGTCTGTCTGGGGCAGGGCTATCCTACGAGCAGTACTTC

clone_size: .
cdr3_length: 15
d_call: TRBD1
j_call: TRBJ1-2
v_call: TRBV4-2
cdr3_aa: CASSQDGTGFYGYTF
cdr3_nt: TGTGCCAGCAGCCAAGATGGGACAGGGTTCTATGGCTACACCTTC

clone_size: .
cdr3_length: 13
d_call: .
j_call: TRBJ1-5
v_call: TRBV2
cdr3_aa: CASSEWTNQPQHF
cdr3_nt: TGTGCCAGCAGTGAATGGACAAATCAGCCCCAGCATTTT

clone_size: many
cdr3_length: 14
d_call: .
j_call: TRBJ1-1
v_call: TRBV7-2
cdr3_aa: CASSLGRMNTEAFF
cdr3_nt: TGTGCCAGCAGTTTGGGACGGATGAACACTGAAGCTTTCTTT

clone_size: many
cdr3_length: 15
d_call: TRBD2
j_call: TRBJ2-7
v_call: TRBV5-1
cdr3_aa: CASSFKSGGLHEQYF
cdr3_nt: TGCGCCAGCAGCTTTAAGAGCGGGGGCCTCCACGAGCAGTACTTC

clone_size: many
cdr3_length: 13
d_call: .
j_call: TRBJ1-1
v_call: TRBV20-1
cdr3_aa: CSARVGGGTEAFF
cdr3_nt: TGCAGTGCTAGAGTAGGGGGGGGGACTGAAGCTTTCTTT

clone_size: many
cdr3_length: 14
d_call: TRBD1
j_call: TRBJ1-5
v_call: TRBV20-1
cdr3_aa: CSAPTGGGNQPQHF
cdr3_nt: TGCAGTGCACCGACAGGGGGCGGCAATCAGCCCCAGCATTTT

clone_size: many
cdr3_length: 15
d_call: TRBD1
j_call: TRBJ1-1
v_call: TRBV2
cdr3_aa: CASSRQGALNPEAFF
cdr3_nt: TGTGCCAGCAGTAGACAGGGGGCCTTAAACCCTGAAGCTTTCTTT

clone_size: many
cdr3_length: 14
d_call: .
j_call: TRBJ1-1
v_call: TRBV20-1
cdr3_aa: CSARDGRTNTEAFF
cdr3_nt: TGCAGTGCTAGAGACGGACGGACGAACACTGAAGCTTTCTTT

clone_size: many
cdr3_length: 15
d_call: .
j_call: TRBJ2-1
v_call: TRBV12-3/TRBV12-4
cdr3_aa: CASSLFGTGENEQFF
cdr3_nt: TGTGCCAGCAGTTTGTTTGGGACTGGGGAAAATGAGCAGTTCTTC

clone_size: many
cdr3_length: 13
d_call: .
j_call: TRBJ2-7
v_call: TRBV20-1
cdr3_aa: CSARRTTGYEQYF
cdr3_nt: TGCAGTGCTAGAAGGACAACTGGGTACGAGCAGTACTTC

clone_size: many
cdr3_length: 12
d_call: .
j_call: TRBJ2-4
v_call: TRBV20-1
cdr3_aa: CSAKSQGPIQYF
cdr3_nt: TGCAGTGCTAAATCACAGGGCCCCATTCAGTACTTC

clone_size: .
cdr3_length: 15
d_call: .
j_call: TRBJ2-3
v_call: TRBV18
cdr3_aa: CASSPSSVVTDTQYF
cdr3_nt: TGTGCCAGCTCACCATCATCAGTTGTCACAGATACGCAGTATTTT

clone_size: many
cdr3_length: 11
d_call: TRBD1
j_call: TRBJ1-2
v_call: TRBV30
cdr3_aa: CACQTGVGYTF
cdr3_nt: TGTGCCTGCCAAACAGGGGTTGGCTACACCTTC

clone_size: many
cdr3_length: 14
d_call: .
j_call: TRBJ2-3
v_call: TRBV12-3/TRBV12-4
cdr3_aa: CASSSLARLDTQYF
cdr3_nt: TGTGCCAGCAGCTCACTCGCTCGGCTGGATACGCAGTATTTT

clone_size: many
cdr3_length: 16
d_call: .
j_call: TRBJ1-5
v_call: TRBV5-6
cdr3_aa: CASSLRAIASNQPQHF
cdr3_nt: TGTGCCAGCAGCTTGAGAGCTATTGCTAGCAATCAGCCCCAGCATTTT

clone_size: many
cdr3_length: 18
d_call: TRBD2
j_call: TRBJ2-5
v_call: TRBV20-1
cdr3_aa: CSARDPSFGGGGQETQYF
cdr3_nt: TGCAGTGCTAGAGATCCTTCTTTTGGCGGGGGGGGCCAAGAGACCCAGTACTTC

clone_size: many
cdr3_length: 13
d_call: .
j_call: TRBJ2-1
v_call: TRBV10-3
cdr3_aa: CAISAGGDNEQFF
cdr3_nt: TGTGCCATCAGTGCAGGTGGGGACAATGAGCAGTTCTTC

clone_size: many
cdr3_length: 16
d_call: TRBD1
j_call: TRBJ2-2
v_call: TRBV5-1
cdr3_aa: CASSPGQGAKAGELFF
cdr3_nt: TGCGCCAGCAGCCCCGGACAGGGGGCAAAGGCCGGGGAGCTGTTTTTT

clone_size: .
cdr3_length: 11
d_call: .
j_call: TRBJ2-7
v_call: TRBV5-1
cdr3_aa: CASSFGVEQYF
cdr3_nt: TGCGCCAGCAGCTTTGGTGTCGAGCAGTACTTC

clone_size: many
cdr3_length: 18
d_call: TRBD2
j_call: TRBJ2-7
v_call: TRBV5-1
cdr3_aa: CASSLSPGLAASSYEQYF
cdr3_nt: TGCGCCAGCAGCTTGTCACCGGGACTAGCGGCCAGCTCCTACGAGCAGTACTTC

clone_size: many
cdr3_length: 16
d_call: TRBD1
j_call: TRBJ2-2
v_call: TRBV20-1
cdr3_aa: CSARDLGQANTGELFF
cdr3_nt: TGCAGTGCTAGAGATCTGGGACAGGCGAACACCGGGGAGCTGTTTTTT

clone_size: many
cdr3_length: 14
d_call: .
j_call: TRBJ2-7
v_call: TRBV24-1
cdr3_aa: CATSPTNSAYEQYF
cdr3_nt: TGTGCCACCAGTCCTACCAACTCGGCCTACGAGCAGTACTTC

clone_size: many
cdr3_length: 18
d_call: .
j_call: TRBJ1-2
v_call: TRBV21-1
cdr3_aa: CASSNLNRASLPHYGYTF
cdr3_nt: TGTGCCAGCAGCAACCTAAACCGGGCCAGCCTCCCCCACTATGGCTACACCTTC

clone_size: many
cdr3_length: 15
d_call: TRBD2
j_call: TRBJ2-1
v_call: TRBV7-2
cdr3_aa: CASSPPGLAGGKQFF
cdr3_nt: TGTGCCAGCAGCCCACCGGGACTAGCGGGGGGTAAGCAGTTCTTC

clone_size: many
cdr3_length: 16
d_call: .
j_call: TRBJ2-3
v_call: TRBV5-1
cdr3_aa: CASSLGWSPRTDTQYF
cdr3_nt: TGCGCCAGCAGCTTGGGGTGGTCCCCGCGCACAGATACGCAGTATTTT

clone_size: many
cdr3_length: 14
d_call: TRBD1
j_call: TRBJ1-1
v_call: TRBV5-1
cdr3_aa: CASSDGTVGTEAFF
cdr3_nt: TGCGCCAGCAGCGACGGGACAGTTGGCACTGAAGCTTTCTTT

clone_size: many
cdr3_length: 12
d_call: .
j_call: TRBJ2-1
v_call: TRBV7-7
cdr3_aa: CAAGSSDRHQFF
cdr3_nt: TGTGCCGCGGGGTCAAGCGACAGACACCAGTTCTTC

clone_size: few
cdr3_length: 15
d_call: .
j_call: TRBJ1-5
v_call: TRBV6-6
cdr3_aa: CASAREGTLNQPQHF
cdr3_nt: TGTGCCAGCGCTCGTGAAGGAACCCTCAATCAGCCCCAGCATTTT

clone_size: .
cdr3_length: 11
d_call: .
j_call: TRBJ1-1
v_call: TRBV28
cdr3_aa: CASSTNTEAFF
cdr3_nt: TGTGCCAGCAGTACCAACACTGAAGCTTTCTTT

clone_size: many
cdr3_length: 16
d_call: .
j_call: TRBJ1-6
v_call: TRBV6-1
cdr3_aa: CASSSGVGSYNSPLHF
cdr3_nt: TGTGCCAGCAGTTCAGGGGTCGGGTCCTATAATTCACCCCTCCACTTT

clone_size: few
cdr3_length: 17
d_call: .
j_call: TRBJ2-4
v_call: TRBV10-1
cdr3_aa: CASSERGGTGAKNIQYF
cdr3_nt: TGCGCCAGCAGTGAGAGGGGGGGGACAGGAGCCAAAAACATTCAGTACTTC

clone_size: many
cdr3_length: 16
d_call: TRBD2
j_call: TRBJ2-2
v_call: TRBV7-9
cdr3_aa: CASSLGKAGITGELFF
cdr3_nt: TGTGCCAGCAGCTTGGGAAAAGCGGGGATCACCGGGGAGCTGTTTTTT

clone_size: .
cdr3_length: 12
d_call: .
j_call: TRBJ2-7
v_call: TRBV20-1
cdr3_aa: CSARYLDSEQYF
cdr3_nt: TGCAGTGCTAGATATTTGGACAGCGAGCAGTACTTC

clone_size: many
cdr3_length: 16
d_call: TRBD2
j_call: TRBJ2-1
v_call: TRBV5-1
cdr3_aa: CASSLDGGGFYNEQFF
cdr3_nt: TGCGCCAGCAGCTTGGATGGGGGGGGGTTCTACAATGAGCAGTTCTTC

clone_size: many
cdr3_length: 13
d_call: .
j_call: TRBJ1-4
v_call: TRBV20-1
cdr3_aa: CSSQTGQNEKLFF
cdr3_nt: TGCAGTTCACAGACAGGACAAAATGAAAAACTGTTTTTT